This T cell receptor beta chain comes out of a study of OX40 agonist ivuxolimab in advanced cancers. Study conclusions and caveats: Some nonresponders likewise displayed low normalized T-cell clonal expansion. Clonal expansion among partial responders at 0.1-3.0 mg/kg ranked near the lowest. The mean number of expanded clones was higher in CD8+ T cells than in CD4+. Doses of 0.1 to 3.0 mg/kg were accompanied by clonal expansion of CD4+ and CD8+ blood T cells by week 6.

Germline V lookup: CDR1 KGHSH, CDR2 LQKENI. The trim removed 6 bases at V and 6 bases at J, leaving 10 bases unmatched. This CDR3 has 14 residues. The repertoire was sequenced with immunoSEQ multiplex PCR; TCRdb's copy has only in-frame clones and lacks some. The data hold 65,000 to 80,000 clones, with roughly nine tenths observed a single time. In the case of this clone: Its antigen is unidentified.

This sequence joins TRBV18 and TRBJ2-7; the match to TRBD1 covers 8 bases. The source material was CD4+ or CD8+ T cells sorted from blood, sampled in a trial of the OX40 agonist ivuxolimab. The TCR originated in an adult with an advanced solid tumor such as melanoma, head and neck, liver or kidney cancer. The CDR3 region has the DNA TGTGCCAGCTCCCAGGGGGCGAATCCGGGCGAGCAGTACTTC. It encodes CASSQGANPGEQYF.